A single sample gave rise to the 10 T cell receptor beta chains below, sequenced in a study of shared clonotypes between healthy human individuals. Profiling relied on immunoSEQ multiplex PCR, and the TCRdb table lists in-frame clones only, not all of them. The table shows roughly 530,000 clones, with 90% to 96% occurring only once. The sample taken for sequencing was naive CD4+ T cells sorted from blood. Subset indicated: CD45RA+ positively selected. The source is a woman in her thirties in good health.

The chain combines TRBV28 with TRBJ2-7, with a weak D call TRBD1 (6 bases). There are 13 residues in the CDR3. The ends were cut back, 9 bases at V and 4 bases at J, with 16 bases in the middle. Germline V gene lookup returns CDR1 MDHEN and CDR2 SYDVKM. CDR3 DNA sequence: TGTGCCAGTCAGGACAGCACCATTTACGAGCAGTACTTC. It codes for CASQDSTIYEQYF.

This chain connects TRBV6-6 to TRBJ2-7; 7 bases align to TRBD1. In germline, CDR1 is MNHNY, CDR2 SVGAGI (reference sequence). The CDR3 loop spans 15 amino acids. Trimming cost V 6 bases and J 4 bases; bases outside gene matches: 12. The CDR3 DNA reads TGTGCCAGCAGCCGAGACCGACAGGGATTTTACGAGCAGTACTTC. As protein: CASSRDRQGFYEQYF.

The gene calls are TRBV28 and TRBJ1-5; tentatively, D is TRBD1 (5 bases). The V end lost 4 bases, the J end lost 11 bases, and 15 bases lay between the germline ends. CDR1 is MDHEN and CDR2 is SYDVKM in the germline V gene. The length of the CDR3 is 13 residues. The CDR3 DNA is TGTGCCAGCAGTTCCGGGACCTCGAGGGCCCAGCATTTT. Its protein product is CASSSGTSRAQHF.

This clone appeared a single time. The chain carries TRBV5-1 and TRBJ1-1, with TRBD1 matching over 7 bases. Unmatched junction bases numbered 10, after V lost 4 bases and J lost 7 bases. Germline V CDR1 and CDR2: SGHRS, YFSETQ. This CDR3 has 14 amino acids. In DNA form, the CDR3 reads TGCGCCAGCAGCATCCTAGGCGGGACAGATGAAGCTTTCTTT. Translated: CASSILGGTDEAFF.

This chain uses TRBV29-1 with TRBJ1-1, with no clear D. Germline CDR1 reads SQVTM; CDR2 reads ANQGSEA. The germline V and J ends were trimmed by 3 bases and 7 bases, with 6 bases remaining between them. The CDR3 runs 10 residues. CDR3 nucleotide sequence: TGCAGCGTTGACCAAGTTGAAGCTTTCTTT. Residues: CSVDQVEAFF.

V gene TRBV5-5 combines with J gene TRBJ1-2, with D perhaps matching TRBD1 (6 bases). Germline values: CDR1 SGHKS, CDR2 YYEKEE (reference sequence). Deletions cut 0 bases from V and 5 bases from J, with 8 bases between. The CDR3 sequence is 13 residues long. CDR3 loop: CASSLGTAYGYTF. The CDR3 nucleotides are TGTGCCAGCAGCTTGGGGACAGCGTATGGCTACACCTTC.

The chain employs TRBV19 and TRBJ1-4; 8 nucleotides match TRBD1. Germline V gene data show CDR1 as LNHDA and CDR2 as SQIVND (reference sequence). V lost 2 bases to trimming and J lost 0 bases; unmatched junction nucleotides: 5. CDR3 length: 17 residues. CDR3 sequence (DNA): TGTGCCAGTAGTATACGGGACAGGCAATCAACTAATGAAAAACTGTTTTTT. Translating gives CASSIRDRQSTNEKLFF.

The chain recombines TRBV15 with TRBJ2-2, with no clear D. Trimming stripped 0 bases from V and 3 bases from J, with 5 bases between. This CDR3 has 14 residues. Germline V gene lookup returns CDR1 LNHNV and CDR2 YYDKDF (reference sequence). CDR3 DNA sequence: TGTGCCACCAGCAGAGATCGGGACACCGGGGAGCTGTTTTTT. This encodes CATSRDRDTGELFF.

The chain uses TRBV19 and TRBJ2-1; tentatively, D is TRBD2 (6 bases). The germline CDR1 and CDR2 sequences are LNHDA and SQIVND (reference sequence). This CDR3 has 15 residues. The V and J ends lost 2 bases and 8 bases respectively, with 16 bases between them. The CDR3 here is CASSILSRDYHEQFF. CDR3 nucleotides: TGTGCCAGTAGTATACTGTCGCGGGATTATCATGAGCAGTTCTTC. Full variable domain (rest looked up from reference TRBV19 and TRBJ2-1): DGGITQSPKYLFRKEGQNVTLSCEQNLNHDAMYWYRQDPGQGLRLIYYSQIVNDFQKGDIAEGYSVSREKKESFPLTVTSAQKNPTAFYLCASSILSRDYHEQFFGPGTRLTVL.

The CDR3 protein is CASSYWSNVGRPEAFF. The CDR3 region has the DNA TGTGCCAGCAGTTATTGGTCTAATGTGGGGAGACCTGAAGCTTTCTTT. The chain is built from TRBV28 and TRBJ1-1; D gene unclear. Germline V CDR1 and CDR2: MDHEN, SYDVKM. Trimming removed 4 bases at V and 6 bases at J, with 21 bases between. The CDR3 length is 16 residues.